This T cell receptor (beta chain) was sequenced in a study of long-term antiretroviral therapy in people with HIV. In the study overall: In the earliest collections, sampling predates the 2015 immediate-ART recommendation by about a decade.

The authors ran the immunoSEQ assay, v3.0, at survey level. Repertoires were generated with immunoSEQ multiplex PCR, while TCRdb's copy carries only in-frame clones and drops some. The sample has about 25,000 clones, 65% to 90% seen once. Participants who had HIV were, without exception, treated in the United States. There were about 1-10 million cryopreserved PBMC in the samples before DNA extraction. The sequence derives from a middle-aged man with HIV. The specimen comprised unsorted PBMCs, sampled 1.2 years after starting antiretroviral therapy.

CDR3 region: CASSLGQGPAYEQYF. The CDR3 DNA is TGCGCCAGCAGCTTGGGACAGGGGCCCGCCTACGAGCAGTACTTC. The chain links TRBV5-1 to TRBJ2-7; the match to TRBD1 covers 8 bases. CDR3 size: 15 residues. Germline CDR1 and CDR2: SGHRS and YFSETQ. Trimming cost V 0 bases and J 2 bases; bases outside gene matches: 4.